This is a list of T cell receptor beta chains from one sample in a study of CD8 T cells in Susac syndrome. TCRdb redid the calling of the immunoSEQ multiplex PCR reads with MiXCR, one entry per CDR3 protein. The sample lists about 190,000 distinct CDR3 sequences, around 93% occurring once. The sequenced sample consisted of CD4+ T cells from PBMCs. The receptors derive from a human donor in good health. Each CDR3 is given with its conserved first and last residue. Fields, in order: clone size, D gene, V gene, J gene, CDR3 protein, CDR3 DNA. D genes are given only for firm matches. Clone size appears in some rows only: once, few, many, or a class for an expanded clone.

abundance: -
d_gene: -
v_gene: TRBV7-6
j_gene: TRBJ1-2
CDR3aa: CASSAGGYDGYTF
CDR3nt: TGTGCCAGCAGCGCCGGTGGATACGACGGCTACACCTTC

abundance: -
d_gene: -
v_gene: TRBV20-1
j_gene: TRBJ2-6
CDR3aa: CSAPDRNSGANVLTF
CDR3nt: TGCAGTGCTCCCGACAGAAACTCTGGGGCCAACGTCCTGACTTTC

abundance: -
d_gene: -
v_gene: TRBV3-1
j_gene: TRBJ1-1
CDR3aa: CASSQETTVNTEAFF
CDR3nt: TGTGCCAGCAGCCAAGAAACAACAGTGAACACTGAAGCTTTCTTT

abundance: -
d_gene: TRBD1
v_gene: TRBV7-9
j_gene: TRBJ2-3
CDR3aa: CASSLEGAGDTQYF
CDR3nt: TGTGCCAGCAGCTTAGAGGGGGCAGGAGATACGCAGTATTTT

abundance: -
d_gene: -
v_gene: TRBV30
j_gene: TRBJ1-3
CDR3aa: CAWRRGISGNTIYF
CDR3nt: TGTGCCTGGAGGAGAGGGATCTCTGGAAACACCATATATTTT

abundance: -
d_gene: -
v_gene: TRBV5-1
j_gene: TRBJ1-1
CDR3aa: CASSRDTPNTEAFF
CDR3nt: TGCGCCAGCAGCCGGGACACTCCTAACACTGAAGCTTTCTTT

abundance: -
d_gene: -
v_gene: TRBV3-1
j_gene: TRBJ2-7
CDR3aa: CASSQGGWEQYF
CDR3nt: TGTGCCAGCAGCCAAGGGGGGTGGGAGCAGTACTTC

abundance: -
d_gene: -
v_gene: TRBV5-1
j_gene: TRBJ2-7
CDR3aa: CASSTDSGSTGEQYF
CDR3nt: TGCGCCAGCAGCACCGACTCGGGCTCAACGGGCGAGCAGTACTTC

abundance: -
d_gene: -
v_gene: TRBV19
j_gene: TRBJ1-1
CDR3aa: CASRSAALAAFF
CDR3nt: TGTGCCAGCCGCAGTGCGGCGTTGGCGGCTTTCTTT

abundance: -
d_gene: TRBD1
v_gene: TRBV4-2
j_gene: TRBJ1-5
CDR3aa: CASSQDGTGGAGQPQHF
CDR3nt: TGTGCCAGCAGCCAAGATGGGACAGGGGGCGCAGGGCAGCCCCAGCATTTT

abundance: -
d_gene: TRBD2
v_gene: TRBV3-1
j_gene: TRBJ2-5
CDR3aa: CASSAQTSGGQETQYF
CDR3nt: TGTGCCAGCAGCGCCCAGACTAGCGGGGGTCAAGAGACCCAGTACTTC

abundance: -
d_gene: -
v_gene: TRBV28
j_gene: TRBJ2-3
CDR3aa: CASSSTGWQYF
CDR3nt: TGTGCCAGCAGCTCCACCGGATGGCAGTATTTT

abundance: -
d_gene: -
v_gene: TRBV25-1
j_gene: TRBJ1-5
CDR3aa: CASSGPGSNQPQHF
CDR3nt: TGTGCCAGCAGTGGGCCAGGAAGCAATCAGCCCCAGCATTTT

abundance: few
d_gene: TRBD2
v_gene: TRBV5-6
j_gene: TRBJ2-5
CDR3aa: CASSIGLAGGKETQYF
CDR3nt: TGTGCCAGCAGCATCGGACTAGCGGGAGGAAAAGAGACCCAGTACTTC

abundance: -
d_gene: TRBD1
v_gene: TRBV6-2/TRBV6-3
j_gene: TRBJ1-1
CDR3aa: CASSLDRVRAEAFF
CDR3nt: TGTGCCAGCAGTTTGGACAGGGTGAGGGCTGAAGCTTTCTTT

abundance: once
d_gene: -
v_gene: TRBV6-2/TRBV6-3
j_gene: TRBJ1-5
CDR3aa: CASSYSGSGTDSNQPQHF
CDR3nt: TGTGCCAGCAGTTACTCGGGGTCAGGCACCGATAGCAATCAGCCCCAGCATTTT

abundance: -
d_gene: -
v_gene: TRBV9
j_gene: TRBJ1-4
CDR3aa: CASSVEIGGEKLFF
CDR3nt: TGTGCCAGCAGCGTAGAAATAGGAGGTGAAAAACTGTTTTTT

abundance: -
d_gene: -
v_gene: TRBV2
j_gene: TRBJ2-7
CDR3aa: CASREQVNSYEQYF
CDR3nt: TGTGCCAGCAGGGAACAGGTCAACTCCTACGAGCAGTACTTC

abundance: -
d_gene: TRBD1
v_gene: TRBV3-1
j_gene: TRBJ2-2
CDR3aa: CASSQRTGGHTGELFF
CDR3nt: TGTGCCAGCAGCCAACGAACAGGGGGGCACACCGGGGAGCTGTTTTTT

abundance: few
d_gene: TRBD1
v_gene: TRBV4-2
j_gene: TRBJ1-4
CDR3aa: CASSQAGTGSEKLFF
CDR3nt: TGTGCCAGCAGCCAAGCCGGGACAGGGTCCGAAAAACTGTTTTTT

abundance: -
d_gene: -
v_gene: TRBV2
j_gene: TRBJ1-5
CDR3aa: CASRRGLNNQPQHF
CDR3nt: TGTGCCAGCAGGCGAGGACTGAACAATCAGCCCCAGCATTTT

abundance: -
d_gene: -
v_gene: TRBV9
j_gene: TRBJ1-3
CDR3aa: CASSSRQDSSGNTIYF
CDR3nt: TGTGCCAGCAGCTCCCGACAGGATTCCTCTGGAAACACCATATATTTT

abundance: -
d_gene: -
v_gene: TRBV6-5
j_gene: TRBJ1-3
CDR3aa: CASSYSRASSGNTIYF
CDR3nt: TGTGCCAGCAGTTACTCCCGGGCTAGCTCTGGAAACACCATATATTTT

abundance: -
d_gene: -
v_gene: TRBV3-1
j_gene: TRBJ1-2
CDR3aa: CASSHTWPHAGNYGYTF
CDR3nt: TGTGCCAGCAGCCACACGTGGCCTCACGCGGGTAACTATGGCTACACCTTC

abundance: once
d_gene: -
v_gene: TRBV29-1
j_gene: TRBJ2-7
CDR3aa: CSSFSGLGEQYF
CDR3nt: TGCAGCTCCTTCTCGGGGTTGGGCGAGCAGTACTTC

abundance: -
d_gene: TRBD1
v_gene: TRBV7-2
j_gene: TRBJ1-1
CDR3aa: CASSLWGQGALKAFF
CDR3nt: TGTGCCAGCAGCTTATGGGGACAGGGGGCGCTGAAAGCTTTCTTT

abundance: -
d_gene: -
v_gene: TRBV7-2
j_gene: TRBJ2-5
CDR3aa: CASSQDWKTQYF
CDR3nt: TGTGCCAGCAGCCAAGACTGGAAGACCCAGTACTTC

abundance: -
d_gene: -
v_gene: TRBV28
j_gene: TRBJ1-5
CDR3aa: CASSPAPGPQHF
CDR3nt: TGTGCCAGCAGTCCCGCCCCAGGGCCCCAGCATTTT

abundance: -
d_gene: TRBD1
v_gene: TRBV2
j_gene: TRBJ1-6
CDR3aa: CASSVSGQKSSYNSPLHF
CDR3nt: TGTGCCAGCAGTGTATCGGGACAGAAAAGCTCCTATAATTCACCCCTCCACTTT

abundance: -
d_gene: -
v_gene: TRBV29-1
j_gene: TRBJ1-1
CDR3aa: CSVEGLEQGSRGAFF
CDR3nt: TGCAGCGTTGAAGGATTGGAACAGGGCTCCAGGGGAGCTTTCTTT